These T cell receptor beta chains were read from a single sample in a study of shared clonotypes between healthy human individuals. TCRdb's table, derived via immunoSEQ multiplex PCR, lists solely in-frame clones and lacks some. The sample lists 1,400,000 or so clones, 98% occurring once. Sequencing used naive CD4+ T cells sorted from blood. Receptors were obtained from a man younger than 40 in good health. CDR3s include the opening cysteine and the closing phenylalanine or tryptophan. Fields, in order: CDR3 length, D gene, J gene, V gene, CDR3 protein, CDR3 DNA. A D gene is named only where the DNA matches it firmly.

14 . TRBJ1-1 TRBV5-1 CASSLVGGDTEAFF TGCGCCAGCAGCTTGGTAGGGGGAGACACTGAAGCTTTCTTT
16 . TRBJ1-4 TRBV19 CASSSEIGTPAVELFF TGTGCCAGTAGTTCAGAAATCGGGACACCGGCCGTGGAACTGTTTTTT
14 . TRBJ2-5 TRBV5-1 CASSLISPQETQYF TGCGCCAGCAGCTTGATTTCTCCACAAGAGACCCAGTACTTC
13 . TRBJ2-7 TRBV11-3 CASSSGPTGEQYF TGTGCCAGCAGCTCCGGGCCGACGGGGGAGCAGTACTTC
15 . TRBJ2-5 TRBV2 CASSESWPAEETQYF TGTGCCAGCAGTGAATCATGGCCCGCGGAAGAGACCCAGTACTTC
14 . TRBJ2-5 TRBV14 CASSQWTNQETQYF TGTGCCAGCAGCCAATGGACAAACCAAGAGACCCAGTACTTC
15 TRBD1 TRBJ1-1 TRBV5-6 CASSWWGRGRTEAFF TGTGCCAGCAGCTGGTGGGGCAGGGGGCGGACTGAAGCTTTCTTT
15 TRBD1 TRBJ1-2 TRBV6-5 CASKYGLTGGYGYTF TGTGCCAGCAAATACGGCCTGACAGGGGGCTATGGCTACACCTTC
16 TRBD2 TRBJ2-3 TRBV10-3 CAIREFYSGRADTQYF TGTGCCATCAGGGAGTTTTATAGCGGGAGAGCAGATACGCAGTATTTT
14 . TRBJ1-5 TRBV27 CASRFRGSNQPQHF TGTGCCAGCAGATTCCGGGGATCCAATCAGCCCCAGCATTTT
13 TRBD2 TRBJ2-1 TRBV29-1 CSATERDYNEQFF TGCAGCGCCACCGAGCGGGACTACAATGAGCAGTTCTTC
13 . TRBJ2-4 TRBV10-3 CAISQGPEDIQYF TGTGCCATCAGCCAGGGACCGGAGGACATTCAGTACTTC
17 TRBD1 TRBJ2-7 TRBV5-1 CASSLSIGTGLTYEQYF TGCGCCAGCAGCTTGTCAATCGGGACAGGGCTCACCTACGAGCAGTACTTC
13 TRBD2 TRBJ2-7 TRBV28 CASLAGVTHEQYF TGTGCCAGCCTAGCGGGAGTAACCCACGAGCAGTACTTC
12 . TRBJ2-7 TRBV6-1 CASSRTAPEQYF TGTGCCAGCAGTAGGACTGCGCCCGAGCAGTACTTC
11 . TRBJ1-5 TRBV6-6 CASSANQPQHF TGTGCCAGCAGTGCGAATCAGCCCCAGCATTTT
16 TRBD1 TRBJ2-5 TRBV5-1 CASCKTGGAPRETQYF TGCGCCAGCTGTAAGACAGGGGGCGCCCCGAGGGAGACCCAGTACTTC